The 18 T cell receptor beta chains presented below share a single source sample, sequenced in a study of CD4 T cells in relation to SARS-CoV-2 and coronaviruses. Clones were sequenced by immunoSEQ multiplex PCR, and TCRdb holds only the in-frame ones, with some missing. The profile shows around 20,000 clones, more than 65% of them singletons. The unexposed donors gave CD4+ T cells in about 2011-2019, prior to COVID-19. Isolation of CD4+ T cells took place after nine to ten days in culture. Their recognized antigens are unknown. Sample: CD4+ T cells from PBMCs, cultured in vitro. Receptor source: a human donor in good health.

This clone was detected only a few times. The chain carries TRBV9 and TRBJ2-7; possible D gene TRBD2, 6 bases. The V gene lost 4 bases and the J gene lost 6 bases, with 11 bases spanning the gap. This CDR3 has 12 amino acids. Germline loops: CDR1 SGDLS, CDR2 YYNGEE. CDR3 residues: CASSPGVGEQYF. In DNA, the CDR3 is TGTGCCAGCAGCCCGGGGGTCGGCGAGCAGTACTTC. The whole variable domain, remainder taken from reference TRBV9 and TRBJ2-7, is DSGVTQTPKHLITATGQRVTLRCSPRSGDLSVYWYQQSLDQGLQFLIQYYNGEERAKGNILERFSAQQFPDLHSELNLSSLELGDSALYFCASSPGVGEQYFGPGTRLTVT.

This chain joins TRBV6-5 and TRBJ2-4; 8 bases agree with TRBD1. Germline V gene lookup returns CDR1 MNHEY and CDR2 SVGAGI. The V segment lost 6 bases and the J segment 7 bases; nucleotides outside the gene matches: 8. The CDR3 has 14 amino acids. The CDR3 DNA follows: TGTGCCAGCAGCGCAACAGGGGGTAGTAACATTCAGTACTTC. Protein: CASSATGGSNIQYF.

The chain uses TRBV3-1 (or the pseudogene TRBV3-2) and TRBJ1-1; 11 bases fit TRBD1. Trimming cost V 1 base and J 0 bases; bases outside gene matches: 7. Per germline, CDR1 LGHDT and CDR2 YNNKEL (reference sequence). This CDR3 spans 18 amino acids. CDR3 region: CASSQVLGQGGLNTEAFF. Here the CDR3 DNA reads TGTGCCAGCAGCCAAGTCTTGGGACAGGGGGGACTGAACACTGAAGCTTTCTTT.

The V call is TRBV7-9, the J call TRBJ2-5, with D maybe TRBD1 (6 bases). Germline V CDR1 and CDR2: SEHNR, FQNEAQ (reference sequence). This CDR3 has 12 residues. This CDR3 reads CAMGANQETQYF. In DNA form, the CDR3 reads TGTGCGATGGGGGCCAACCAAGAGACCCAGTACTTC.

This clone has a handful of counts. This chain links TRBV12-3 or TRBV12-4 with TRBJ2-7, with 7 bases aligning to TRBD1. V gave up 5 bases and J gave up 8 bases; unmatched junction bases: 6. CDR3 size: 12 residues. Here the CDR3 reads CASSLLQGKQYF. In DNA, the CDR3 is TGTGCCAGCAGTCTGCTACAGGGGAAGCAGTACTTC.

The genes are TRBV18 and TRBJ2-2; TRBD1 matches at 8 bases. Germline trimming cut 3 bases from V and 3 bases from J; bases unmatched to any gene: 0. This CDR3 contains 14 residues. Germline CDR1 KGHSH, CDR2 LQKENI. CDR3 loop: CASSPGQDTGELFF. The CDR3 DNA sequence: TGTGCCAGCTCACCGGGACAGGACACCGGGGAGCTGTTTTTT.

This clone appeared a single time. The CDR3 protein is CASSYGTSDNEQFF. The CDR3 nucleotides are TGTGCCAGCAGCTACGGGACTAGCGACAATGAGCAGTTCTTC. This chain links TRBV7-9 with TRBJ2-1; TRBD2 matches at 10 bases. The CDR3 consists of 14 residues. Germline V gives CDR1 SEHNR, CDR2 FQNEAQ (reference sequence). Trimming at V came to 4 bases and at J to 5 bases, leaving 2 bases not matched to a gene.

The genes are TRBV11-2 and TRBJ2-7; D uncertain. Trimming removed 0 bases at V and 7 bases at J, with 13 bases between. The CDR3 has 14 residues. The germline V gene encodes CDR1 SGHAT and CDR2 FQNNGV. The CDR3 reads CASSLDRMIFEQYF. DNA for the CDR3: TGTGCCAGCAGCTTAGATCGAATGATCTTTGAGCAGTACTTC.

The chain is built from TRBV6-2 or TRBV6-3 and TRBJ1-5; 9 nucleotides match TRBD1. The V gene end was trimmed by 4 bases and the J gene end by 2 bases; junction bases not matched to a gene: 0. The CDR3 is 14 residues long. Germline V gives CDR1 MNHEY, CDR2 SVGEGT. For the CDR3, the DNA is TGTGCCAGCAGTTGGACAGGGGGCAATCAGCCCCAGCATTTT. Translation gives CASSWTGGNQPQHF.

V is TRBV25-1 and J is TRBJ2-7, with 7 positions matching TRBD1. J gave up 0 bases and V 7 bases, and 3 bases lay outside the gene matches. The germline V gene has CDR1 MGHDK and CDR2 SYGVNS. The CDR3 covers 13 residues. CDR3 protein: CASKTGSSYEQYF. Written as DNA, the CDR3 is TGTGCCAGCAAGACAGGGAGCTCCTACGAGCAGTACTTC.

The chain couples TRBV7-2 to TRBJ1-5, with 8 nucleotides matching TRBD1. From germline, CDR1 is SGHTA and CDR2 FQGNSA. CDR3 length: 13 amino acids. The trim removed 5 bases at V and 5 bases at J, leaving 2 bases unmatched. CDR3: CASSLGQDQPQHF. The CDR3 bases are TGTGCCAGCAGCCTGGGACAGGATCAGCCCCAGCATTTT.

The V call is TRBV5-1, the J call TRBJ2-5; D ambiguous. Germline V gene data show CDR1 as SGHRS and CDR2 as YFSETQ. The CDR3 is 14 residues long. Trimming shortened V by 5 bases and J by 1 base, and 12 bases separated the two germline ends. CDR3 nucleotide sequence: TGCGCCAGCAGGGTGCCGACGGGCCAAGAGACCCAGTACTTC. Translated: CASRVPTGQETQYF. Variable domain in full (rest from reference TRBV5-1 and TRBJ2-5): KAGVTQTPRYLIKTRGQQVTLSCSPISGHRSVSWYQQTPGQGLQFLFEYFSETQRNKGNFPGRFSGRQFSNSRSEMNVSTLELGDSALYLCASRVPTGQETQYFGPGTRLLVL.

The V and J genes are TRBV28 and TRBJ1-5; 9 bases fit TRBD1. The CDR3 consists of 16 residues. J lost 4 bases, V lost 4 bases, and 8 bases had no gene match. The germline V gene encodes CDR1 MDHEN and CDR2 SYDVKM. CDR3 region: CASSYHLGTGNQPQHF. For the CDR3, the DNA is TGTGCCAGCAGTTACCACCTCGGGACAGGGAATCAGCCCCAGCATTTT.

The V gene is TRBV3-1 (or the pseudogene TRBV3-2), the J gene TRBJ1-6; 8 positions agree with TRBD1. V lost 4 bases, J lost 4 bases, and 6 bases stayed unmatched. The CDR3 length is 16 residues. Per germline, CDR1 LGHDT and CDR2 YNNKEL (reference sequence). The CDR3 spells CASSPTGATYNSPLHF. As DNA, the CDR3 is TGTGCCAGCAGCCCGACAGGGGCCACATATAATTCACCCCTCCACTTT.

The chain has TRBV10-3 and TRBJ1-6; a weak D match, TRBD1 (6 bases). V lost 0 bases to trimming and J lost 7 bases, with 10 bases between them. Germline loops: CDR1 ENHRY, CDR2 SYGVKD. The CDR3 is 15 amino acids. For the CDR3, the DNA is TGTGCCATCAGTGAGTCTGCAGGGGCCAATTCACCCCTCCACTTT. This encodes CAISESAGANSPLHF.

The chain combines TRBV9 with TRBJ1-2, with TRBD1 identical over 7 bases. V was pared by 4 bases and J by 7 bases, with 13 bases of the junction left unmatched. The CDR3 has 15 amino acids. Germline CDR1 is SGDLS and CDR2 is YYNGEE. The CDR3 DNA follows: TGTGCCAGCAGCAACCCATCTAGACAGGGAGGTGGCTACACCTTC. Residues: CASSNPSRQGGGYTF.

The rearrangement uses TRBV4-1 and TRBJ2-1, with 8 bases lining up with TRBD1. The CDR3 consists of 16 residues. After removal of 2 bases from V and 2 bases from J, the junction contained 5 bases not matched to a gene. Germline loops: CDR1 MGHRA, CDR2 YSYEKL. For the CDR3, the DNA is TGCGCCAGCAGCCAACAGGGGGCATTAACCTACAATGAGCAGTTCTTC. Protein: CASSQQGALTYNEQFF.

The chain employs TRBV28 and TRBJ2-3; D perhaps matches TRBD1 (5 bases). Germline values: CDR1 MDHEN, CDR2 SYDVKM. The V end was cut by 3 bases, the J end by 2 bases, with 6 bases between. The CDR3 is made up of 13 amino acids. CDR3 nucleotides: TGTGCCAGCAGTTTCAGGGACACAGATACGCAGTATTTT. Amino acids: CASSFRDTDTQYF. Full variable domain (rest looked up from reference TRBV28 and TRBJ2-3): DVKVTQSSRYLVKRTGEKVFLECVQDMDHENMFWYRQDPGLGLRLIYFSYDVKMKEKGDIPEGYSVSREKKERFSLILESASTNQTSMYLCASSFRDTDTQYFGPGTRLTVL.